This T cell receptor (beta chain) was obtained from a study of shared clonotypes between healthy human individuals. Study results and caveats: Generation probability values for non-shared clonotypes were lower than those for clonotypes shared by all four donors. Larger richness was generally estimated for naive than memory subsets.

Across several immunoSEQ plates, the genomic DNA of each subset was split evenly. The table came from immunoSEQ multiplex PCR; TCRdb's copy has only in-frame clones and leaves some out. The sample lists about 1.5 million clones, nearly 99% occurring once. The length of the CDR3 is 15 residues. Germline CDR1 reads MNHEY; CDR2 reads SVGAGI. V was trimmed by 0 bases and J by 0 bases, leaving 9 bases between them. The split of CD4+ cells yielded CD45RA+ naive and CD45RA-negative memory subsets. In the case of this clone: The target antigen is unknown.

The chain joins TRBV6-5 to TRBJ2-7; maybe TRBD1 (5 bases). The material sequenced was naive CD4+ T cells sorted from blood. Subset meaning: CD45RA+ positively selected. The receptor's source is a man younger than 40 in good health. This CDR3 is CASSYSNRGSYEQYF. The CDR3 coding sequence is TGTGCCAGCAGTTACTCGAATAGGGGCTCCTACGAGCAGTACTTC.